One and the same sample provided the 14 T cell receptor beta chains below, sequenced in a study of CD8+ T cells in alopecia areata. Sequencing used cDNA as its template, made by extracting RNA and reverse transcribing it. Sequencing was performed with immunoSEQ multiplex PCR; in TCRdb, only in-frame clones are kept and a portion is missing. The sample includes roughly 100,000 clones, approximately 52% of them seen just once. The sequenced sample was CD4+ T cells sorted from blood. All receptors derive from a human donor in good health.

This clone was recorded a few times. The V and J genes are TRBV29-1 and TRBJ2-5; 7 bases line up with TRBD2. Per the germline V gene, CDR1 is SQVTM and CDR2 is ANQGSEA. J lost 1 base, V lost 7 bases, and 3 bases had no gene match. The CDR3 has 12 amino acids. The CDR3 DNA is TGCAGCGCGACGGGAGGCCAAGAGACCCAGTACTTC. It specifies CSATGGQETQYF.

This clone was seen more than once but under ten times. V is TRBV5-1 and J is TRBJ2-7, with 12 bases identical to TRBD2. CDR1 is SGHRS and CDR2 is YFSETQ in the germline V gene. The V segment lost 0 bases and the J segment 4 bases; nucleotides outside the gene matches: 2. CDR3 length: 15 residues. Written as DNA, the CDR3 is TGCGCCAGCAGCTTGGGGACTAGCGGGGTTTACGAGCAGTACTTC. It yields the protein CASSLGTSGVYEQYF.

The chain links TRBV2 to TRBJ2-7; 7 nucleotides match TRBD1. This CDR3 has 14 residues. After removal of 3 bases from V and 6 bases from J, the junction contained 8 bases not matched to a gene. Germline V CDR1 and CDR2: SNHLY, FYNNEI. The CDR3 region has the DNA TGTGCCAGCAGTGAGGGGCAGGGGGAGCCCGAGCAGTACTTC. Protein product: CASSEGQGEPEQYF.

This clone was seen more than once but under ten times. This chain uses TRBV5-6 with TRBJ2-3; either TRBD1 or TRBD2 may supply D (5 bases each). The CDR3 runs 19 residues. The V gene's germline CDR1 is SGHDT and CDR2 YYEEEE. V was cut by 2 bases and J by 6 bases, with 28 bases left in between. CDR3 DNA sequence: TGTGCCAGCAGCTTATGGGGCCAAGGAGGCGCCAGGCCCGAGGATACGCAGTATTTT. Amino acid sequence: CASSLWGQGGARPEDTQYF.

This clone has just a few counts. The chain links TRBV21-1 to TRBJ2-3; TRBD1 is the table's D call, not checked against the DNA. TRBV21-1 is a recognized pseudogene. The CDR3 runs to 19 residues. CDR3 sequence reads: CASSKKRKDRDRSTDTQYF. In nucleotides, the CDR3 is TGTGCCAGCAGCAAAAAGAGGAAAGACCGGGACAGGAGCACAGATACGCAGTATTTT.

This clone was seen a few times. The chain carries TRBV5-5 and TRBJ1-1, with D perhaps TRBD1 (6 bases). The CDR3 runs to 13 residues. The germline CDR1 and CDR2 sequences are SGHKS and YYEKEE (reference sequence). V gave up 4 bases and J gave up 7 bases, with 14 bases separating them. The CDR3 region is CASSQMRTVEAFF. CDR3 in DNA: TGTGCCAGCAGCCAGATGAGGACAGTTGAAGCTTTCTTT. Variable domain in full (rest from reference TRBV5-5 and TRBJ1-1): DAGVTQSPTHLIKTRGQQVTLRCSPISGHKSVSWYQQVLGQGPQFIFQYYEKEERGRGNFPDRFSARQFPNYSSELNVNALLLGDSALYLCASSQMRTVEAFFGQGTRLTVV.

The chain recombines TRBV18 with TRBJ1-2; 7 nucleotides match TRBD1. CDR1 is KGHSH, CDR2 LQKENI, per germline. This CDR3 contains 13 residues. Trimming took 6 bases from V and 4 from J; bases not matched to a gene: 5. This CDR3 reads CASSADRSYGYTF. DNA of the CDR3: TGTGCCAGCTCGGCGGACAGGAGCTATGGCTACACCTTC.

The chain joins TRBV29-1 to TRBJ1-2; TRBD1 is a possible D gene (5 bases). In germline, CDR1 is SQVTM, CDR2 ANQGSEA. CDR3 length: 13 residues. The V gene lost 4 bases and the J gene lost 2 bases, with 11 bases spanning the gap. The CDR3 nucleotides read TGCAGCGTTGCCGGCAGGGTGAACTATGGCTACACCTTC. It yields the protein CSVAGRVNYGYTF. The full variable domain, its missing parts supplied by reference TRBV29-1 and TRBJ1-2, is SAVISQKPSRDICQRGTSLTIQCQVDSQVTMMFWYRQQPGQSLTLIATANQGSEATYESGFVIDKFPISRPNLTFSTLTVSNMSPEDSSIYLCSVAGRVNYGYTFGSGTRLTVV.

In nucleotides, the CDR3 is TGTGCCAGCAGCTTAACAGGGACTAACTATGGCTACACCTTC. Protein sequence: CASSLTGTNYGYTF. This sequence joins TRBV7-9 and TRBJ1-2, with TRBD1 as a possible D gene (6 bases). The CDR3 runs to 14 residues. Trimming pared 2 bases from V and 0 bases from J, leaving 7 bases between. Germline V lookup: CDR1 SEHNR, CDR2 FQNEAQ (reference sequence).

The CDR3 loop reads CASRGQLSYEQYF. The CDR3 DNA sequence: TGCGCCAGCAGGGGACAGCTCTCCTACGAGCAGTACTTC. J is TRBJ2-7 and V is TRBV5-1; 7 bases map to TRBD1. Trimming took 5 bases from V and 0 from J; bases not matched to a gene: 2. This CDR3 has 13 residues. CDR1 SGHRS and CDR2 YFSETQ come from the germline V gene.

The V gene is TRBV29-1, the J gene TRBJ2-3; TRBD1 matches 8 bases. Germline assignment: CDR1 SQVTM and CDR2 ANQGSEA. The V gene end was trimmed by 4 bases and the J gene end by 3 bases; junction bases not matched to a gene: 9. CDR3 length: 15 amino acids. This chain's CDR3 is CSVGGRRQGTDTQYF. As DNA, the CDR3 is TGCAGCGTTGGGGGCCGCCGACAGGGGACAGATACGCAGTATTTT.

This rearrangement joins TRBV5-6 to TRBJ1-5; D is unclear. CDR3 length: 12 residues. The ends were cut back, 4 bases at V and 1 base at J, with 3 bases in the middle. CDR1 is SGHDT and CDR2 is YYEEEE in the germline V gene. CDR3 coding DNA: TGTGCCAGCAGCAGGAGCAATCAGCCCCAGCATTTT. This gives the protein CASSRSNQPQHF.

This CDR3 reads CASSRPLPGTAQFF. The CDR3 DNA is TGTGCCAGCAGCCGCCCGCTACCCGGGACAGCCCAGTTCTTC. The chain has TRBV6-5 and TRBJ2-1; 7 bases fit TRBD1. Per germline, CDR1 MNHEY and CDR2 SVGAGI. J was trimmed by 13 bases and V by 6 bases; bases with no gene match: 15. The length of the CDR3 is 14 residues.

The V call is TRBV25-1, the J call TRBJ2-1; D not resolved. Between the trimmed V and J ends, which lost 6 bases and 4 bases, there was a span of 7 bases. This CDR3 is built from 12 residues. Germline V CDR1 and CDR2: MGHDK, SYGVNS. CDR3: CASSSRYNEQFF. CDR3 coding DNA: TGTGCCAGCAGCTCCCGATACAATGAGCAGTTCTTC. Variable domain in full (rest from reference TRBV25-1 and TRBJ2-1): EADIYQTPRYLVIGTGKKITLECSQTMGHDKMYWYQQDPGMELHLIHYSYGVNSTEKGDLSSESTVSRIRTEHFPLTLESARPSHTSQYLCASSSRYNEQFFGPGTRLTVL.